The 14 T cell receptor beta chains listed next were all sequenced from one sample in a study of cytomegalovirus exposure and HLA in healthy donors. PCR amplification relied on 60 Vbeta primers (plus 13 Jbeta primers). Measured with immunoSEQ multiplex PCR; TCRdb has only the in-frame clones, and not every one. The sample holds roughly 130,000 clones, 74% seen once. The specimen was PBMCs. Every receptor here comes from a woman aged 45-65 years in good health and CMV-seropositive.

This clone has a single count. The chain is built from TRBV19 and TRBJ1-2; D is ambiguous. The germline gives CDR1 LNHDA, CDR2 SQIVND (reference sequence). V was shortened by 4 bases and J by 2 bases, with 11 bases between the two germline ends. This CDR3 contains 14 residues. The CDR3 loop is CASSNLGVNYGYTF. CDR3 sequence (DNA): TGTGCCAGTAGTAACCTCGGGGTCAACTATGGCTACACCTTC.

J is TRBJ1-4 and V is TRBV27; D remains ambiguous. The CDR3 length is 13 residues. The germline V gene encodes CDR1 MNHEY and CDR2 SMNVEV (reference sequence). V lost 3 bases and J lost 8, with 10 bases in between. In nucleotides, the CDR3 is TGTGCCAGCAGTTTCGGGAGAAGGGAAAAACTGTTTTTT. Translated: CASSFGRREKLFF.

This chain connects TRBV11-3 to TRBJ2-5; no firm D call. Between the trimmed V and J ends, which lost 5 bases and 5 bases, there was a span of 18 bases. Germline CDR1 reads SGHNT; CDR2 reads YENEEA. The CDR3 contains 15 residues. The CDR3 loop is CASSPGKSWVETQYF. The DNA of the CDR3 is TGTGCCAGCAGCCCAGGCAAATCTTGGGTGGAGACCCAGTACTTC.

This rearrangement joins TRBV5-4 to TRBJ2-5; 9 bases agree with TRBD1. CDR3 length equals 16 residues. With 2 bases clipped from V and 4 bases from J, the junction kept 9 bases outside the gene matches. Germline CDR1 and CDR2: SGHNT and YYREEE (reference sequence). CDR3 in amino acids: CASSFEPQGAGETQYF. CDR3 sequence (DNA): TGTGCCAGCAGCTTCGAACCACAGGGGGCTGGAGAGACCCAGTACTTC. Combining the CDR3 with reference TRBV5-4 and TRBJ2-5 gives the whole variable domain ETGVTQSPTHLIKTRGQQVTLRCSSQSGHNTVSWYQQALGQGPQFIFQYYREEENGRGNFPPRFSGLQFPNYSSELNVNALELDDSALYLCASSFEPQGAGETQYFGPGTRLLVL.

The chain employs TRBV5-5 and TRBJ2-5, with D uncertain. The V end was cut by 1 base, the J end by 5 bases, with 12 bases between. Looked up from germline, CDR1 is SGHKS and CDR2 is YYEKEE (reference sequence). The length of the CDR3 is 14 residues. CDR3 residues: CASSLKARMETQYF. CDR3 sequence (DNA): TGTGCCAGCAGCTTGAAGGCGAGGATGGAGACCCAGTACTTC.

The CDR3 nucleotides read TGTGCCAGCAGTTCCGCCCGGACAGGGTCATACGAGCAGTACTTC. The encoded protein is CASSSARTGSYEQYF. The chain links TRBV28 to TRBJ2-7; 8 positions match TRBD1. Per the germline V gene, CDR1 is MDHEN and CDR2 is SYDVKM. CDR3 length: 15 amino acids. The ends lost 4 bases at V and 4 bases at J; junction bases unmatched: 9. The full variable domain, its missing parts supplied by reference TRBV28 and TRBJ2-7, is DVKVTQSSRYLVKRTGEKVFLECVQDMDHENMFWYRQDPGLGLRLIYFSYDVKMKEKGDIPEGYSVSREKKERFSLILESASTNQTSMYLCASSSARTGSYEQYFGPGTRLTVT.

This chain joins TRBV27 and TRBJ1-5; 7 bases align to TRBD1. Trimming took 5 bases from V and 4 from J; bases not matched to a gene: 8. The CDR3 loop spans 15 amino acids. Germline CDR1 is MNHEY and CDR2 is SMNVEV (reference sequence). CDR3 protein: CASSPTDRENQPQHF. DNA for the CDR3: TGTGCCAGCAGTCCTACCGACAGGGAGAATCAGCCCCAGCATTTT.

This clone was found once. The genes are TRBV27 and TRBJ1-2, with a possible D match to TRBD1 (5 bases). Germline V gene lookup returns CDR1 MNHEY and CDR2 SMNVEV (reference sequence). V lost 0 bases, J lost 8 bases, and 13 bases lay in between. The CDR3 runs 14 residues. For the CDR3, the DNA is TGTGCCAGCAGTTTATCCCGGGAGACAGACGGCTACACCTTC. This sequence encodes CASSLSRETDGYTF.

The chain couples TRBV5-6 to TRBJ2-6; D might be TRBD1 (6 bases). Trimming took 2 bases from V and 4 from J, leaving 22 bases between them. Germline CDR1 is SGHDT and CDR2 is YYEEEE. The CDR3 runs 19 residues. The CDR3 DNA sequence: TGTGCCAGCAGCTTCCGAGGAAACAGGGTGCAAGGAGGGGCCAACGTCCTGACTTTC. This translates into CASSFRGNRVQGGANVLTF.

The gene calls are TRBV30 and TRBJ2-1, with TRBD2 identical over 10 bases. The length of the CDR3 is 14 residues. Unmatched junction bases numbered 7, after V lost 1 base and J lost 10 bases. Germline CDR1 GTSNPN, CDR2 SVGIG (reference sequence). The CDR3 sequence: CAWSGLAGGREQFF. The CDR3 DNA is TGTGCCTGGAGTGGGTTAGCGGGGGGTCGCGAGCAGTTCTTC.

V usage is TRBV6-1 and J usage is TRBJ1-6, with 8 bases identical to TRBD1. V lost 10 bases and J lost 7; bases outside the gene matches: 12. The CDR3 has 15 residues. The germline V gene encodes CDR1 MNHNS and CDR2 SASEGT. The CDR3 region is CATLTETGVNSPLHF. The CDR3 DNA reads as TGTGCCACGCTAACGGAGACAGGGGTGAATTCACCCCTCCACTTT.

J is TRBJ1-4 and V is TRBV6-5; D call uncertain. The germline V gene has CDR1 MNHEY and CDR2 SVGAGI. This CDR3 spans 14 amino acids. V lost 4 bases and J 0 bases, leaving 6 bases between the germline ends. The CDR3 DNA is TGTGCCAGCAGTTTAGTATCAACTAATGAAAAACTGTTTTTT. It specifies CASSLVSTNEKLFF.

This rearrangement joins TRBV7-8 to TRBJ2-3, with no clear D. The CDR3 is 13 residues long. V was clipped by 4 bases and J by 1 base, with 6 bases between them. The V gene's germline CDR1 is SGHVS and CDR2 FQNEAQ. CDR3 sequence reads: CASSYGGTDTQYF. For the CDR3, the DNA is TGTGCCAGCAGCTACGGAGGCACAGATACGCAGTATTTT.

The chain employs TRBV15 and TRBJ1-4; 8 bases fit TRBD1. V shed 0 bases, J shed 7 bases, and the junction held 10 bases outside the gene matches. The V gene's germline CDR1 is LNHNV and CDR2 YYDKDF (reference sequence). This CDR3 spans 17 amino acids. CDR3 nucleotide sequence: TGTGCCACCAGCAGAGACCCGGGACAGGCCGCGAGTGAAAAACTGTTTTTT. Its protein product is CATSRDPGQAASEKLFF.